This T cell receptor beta chain was obtained from a study of Ad26.COV2.S vaccination and SARS-CoV-2 variants. Study context: Intramuscular Ad26.COV2.S at 5x10^10 or 1x10^11 viral particles.

General study results and limits: Placebo and vaccine recipients had non-spike TCR breadth that was similar. Substantial response breadth was reportedly seen for spike-specific CD8+ and CD4+ T cells after vaccination. It is possible that the TCR breadth and depth analyses underestimated the total T cell responses.

Assay used: immunoSEQ multiplex PCR; TCRdb lists only in-frame clones, some missing. The repertoire holds around 300,000 clones, with 75% to 90% as singletons. Of note for this clone: The antigen is unknown.

V lost 6 bases, J lost 1 base, and 9 bases lay in between. The CDR3 length is 13 residues. Germline values: CDR1 MNHEY, CDR2 SMNVEV (reference sequence). The treatment: around 19 received Ad26.COV2.S at low or high dose, single or two shots; 5 received placebo; per-sample allocation not given. Each sample was drawn 63 days after the first injection (of vaccine or placebo). The genes are TRBV27 and TRBJ1-1, with D possibly TRBD1 on 6 matching bases. This material consisted of peripheral blood, taken in a trial of Ad26.COV2.S vaccine versus placebo. The source of this sequence is a person aged 18-65 years who received the Ad26.COV2.S COVID-19 vaccine or a placebo. This CDR3 is CASRTDRNTEAFF. The CDR3 bases are TGTGCCAGCAGAACGGACAGGAACACTGAAGCTTTCTTT.